Listed here are 6 T cell receptor beta chains from one sample, sequenced in a study of control samples from healthy donors and cancer patients. The method was immunoSEQ multiplex PCR; TCRdb's version includes in-frame clones alone and lacks a portion of them. The table has roughly 450,000 clones, 90% seen once; the top ten hold more than 6%. Source material: PBMCs. Receptors were obtained from a man aged 35 to 55 with head and neck cancer.

This clone was recorded once. The rearrangement links TRBV4-2 to TRBJ2-1; D is ambiguous. Trimming removed 1 base from V and 8 bases from J, with 6 bases in between. Germline CDR1 reads LGHNA; CDR2 reads YNFKEQ. The CDR3 spans 12 residues. The CDR3 reads CASSQGWDEQFF. CDR3 DNA: TGTGCCAGCAGCCAAGGATGGGATGAGCAGTTCTTC.

This clone was observed once. J is TRBJ2-1 and V is TRBV24-1; 8 bases agree with TRBD1. CDR1 KGHDR and CDR2 SFDVKD come from the germline V gene. The CDR3 is made up of 12 amino acids. J gave up 5 bases and V 12 bases, and 5 bases lay outside the gene matches. The CDR3 DNA reads TGTGCCGCCCAGGGGGCGAACAATGAGCAGTTCTTC. Its protein product is CAAQGANNEQFF.

The CDR3 loop reads CASMIPRTSGNEQFF. DNA for the CDR3: TGTGCCAGCATGATCCCCCGGACTAGCGGGAATGAGCAGTTCTTC. The genes are TRBV28 and TRBJ2-1, with 11 bases lining up with TRBD2. This CDR3 has 15 amino acids. V was pared by 7 bases and J by 7 bases, with 9 bases of the junction left unmatched. CDR1 is MDHEN, CDR2 SYDVKM, per germline. Full variable domain (rest looked up from reference TRBV28 and TRBJ2-1): DVKVTQSSRYLVKRTGEKVFLECVQDMDHENMFWYRQDPGLGLRLIYFSYDVKMKEKGDIPEGYSVSREKKERFSLILESASTNQTSMYLCASMIPRTSGNEQFFGPGTRLTVL.

The V call is TRBV28, the J call TRBJ2-7; D is perhaps TRBD1 (6 bases). CDR3 length: 13 residues. Germline CDR1 is MDHEN and CDR2 is SYDVKM. V was trimmed by 6 bases and J by 6 bases, leaving 15 bases between them. CDR3 coding DNA: TGTGCCAGCAGACTCACAGGGACCTCCGAGCAGTACTTC. It codes for CASRLTGTSEQYF.

This clone was counted only a few times. The V call is TRBV5-1, the J call TRBJ2-1; weak D call: TRBD1 (6 bases). The germline V gene has CDR1 SGHRS and CDR2 YFSETQ. This CDR3 spans 13 amino acids. Deletions cut 3 bases from V and 5 bases from J, with 9 bases between. Here the CDR3 reads CASSYEGDNEQFF. The CDR3 DNA reads TGCGCCAGCAGCTACGAGGGGGACAATGAGCAGTTCTTC.

The gene calls are TRBV19 and TRBJ1-5; D gene unclear. Trimming stripped 0 bases from V and 7 bases from J, with 10 bases between. Germline V lookup: CDR1 LNHDA, CDR2 SQIVND (reference sequence). This CDR3 is 14 amino acids long. The CDR3 nucleotides read TGTGCCAGTAGTATAGATGGGGAGGTGCAGCCCCAGCATTTT. Its translation is CASSIDGEVQPQHF.